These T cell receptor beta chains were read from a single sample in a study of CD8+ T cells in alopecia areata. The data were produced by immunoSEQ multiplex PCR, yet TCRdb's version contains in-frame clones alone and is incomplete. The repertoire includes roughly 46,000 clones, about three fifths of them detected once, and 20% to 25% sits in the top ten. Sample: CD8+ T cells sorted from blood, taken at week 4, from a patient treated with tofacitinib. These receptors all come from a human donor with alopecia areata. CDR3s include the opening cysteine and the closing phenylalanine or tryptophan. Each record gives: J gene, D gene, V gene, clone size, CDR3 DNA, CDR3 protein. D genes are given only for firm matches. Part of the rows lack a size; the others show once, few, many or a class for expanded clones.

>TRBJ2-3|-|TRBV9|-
TGTGCCAGCAGCGTGGGCAGCACAGATACGCAGTATTTT
CASSVGSTDTQYF
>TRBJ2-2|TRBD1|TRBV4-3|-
TGCGCCAGCAGCCCCGACCAGGGGGACACCGGGGAGCTGTTTTTT
CASSPDQGDTGELFF
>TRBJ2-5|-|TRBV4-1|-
TGCGCCAGCAGCCAAGAATGGGCAGAGCAAGAGACCCAGTACTTC
CASSQEWAEQETQYF
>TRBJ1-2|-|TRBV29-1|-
TGCAGCGTTGAAGATGCGACAGGTCTAGATGGCTACACCTTC
CSVEDATGLDGYTF
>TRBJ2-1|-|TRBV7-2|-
TGTGCCAGCAGCCCCAGGCCCGGGGTTAATGAGCAGTTCTTC
CASSPRPGVNEQFF
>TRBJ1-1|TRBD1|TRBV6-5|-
TGTGCCAGCAGTTACTCACAGGGGGACACTGAAGCTTTCTTT
CASSYSQGDTEAFF
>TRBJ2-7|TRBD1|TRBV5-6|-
TGTGCCAGCAGCCATGGGACAGGGGTGAGGGAGCAGTACTTC
CASSHGTGVREQYF
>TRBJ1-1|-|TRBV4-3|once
TGCGCCAGCAGCCAAGTATTTGGTGGGGACACTGAAGCTTTCTTT
CASSQVFGGDTEAFF
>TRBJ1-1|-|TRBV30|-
TGTGCCTGGAGTGCACAGGGAGCTACTGAAGCTTTCTTT
CAWSAQGATEAFF
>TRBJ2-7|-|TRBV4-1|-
TGCGCCAGCAGCCAAGGGTTACGGGGAATTTACGAGCAGTACTTC
CASSQGLRGIYEQYF